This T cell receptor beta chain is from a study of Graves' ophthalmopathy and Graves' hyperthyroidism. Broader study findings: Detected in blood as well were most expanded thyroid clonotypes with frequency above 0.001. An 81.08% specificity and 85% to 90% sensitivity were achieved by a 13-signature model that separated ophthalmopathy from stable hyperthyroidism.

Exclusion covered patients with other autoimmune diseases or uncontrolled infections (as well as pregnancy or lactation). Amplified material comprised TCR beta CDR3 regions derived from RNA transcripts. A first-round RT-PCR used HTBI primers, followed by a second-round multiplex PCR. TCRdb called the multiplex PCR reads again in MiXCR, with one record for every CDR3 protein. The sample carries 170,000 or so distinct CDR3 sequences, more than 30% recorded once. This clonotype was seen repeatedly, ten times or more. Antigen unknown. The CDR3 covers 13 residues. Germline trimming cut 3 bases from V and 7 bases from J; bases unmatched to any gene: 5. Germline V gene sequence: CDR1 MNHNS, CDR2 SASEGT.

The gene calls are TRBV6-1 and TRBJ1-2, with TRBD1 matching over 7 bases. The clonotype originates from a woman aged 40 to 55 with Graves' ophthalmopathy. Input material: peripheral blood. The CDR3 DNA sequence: TGTGCCAGCAGTGAGGAGACAGGGACTGGCTACACCTTC. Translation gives CASSEETGTGYTF.